The clone carrying this TCR beta chain was recorded a few times. The antigen is undetermined. Germline V gene lookup returns CDR1 MNHEY and CDR2 SMNVEV (reference sequence). V lost 4 bases and J 3 bases, leaving 16 bases between the germline ends. This CDR3 spans 15 amino acids. 13 Jbeta primers and 60 Vbeta primers were used for the PCR. Sequencing used immunoSEQ multiplex PCR; TCRdb keeps in-frame clones, though not all of them. The table has 200,000 or so clones, over 75% seen once. This specimen comes from a study of cytomegalovirus exposure and HLA in healthy donors. Regarding the study as a whole: Rare TCR sequences dominated, though some public TCRs recurred in many donors.

The chain uses TRBV27 and TRBJ2-7; D unresolved. Specimen: PBMCs. This TCR came from a human donor in good health. Here the CDR3 DNA reads TGTGCCAGCAGTTCCTCCCCGACACCGTACTACGAGCAGTACTTC. Protein product: CASSSSPTPYYEQYF.